The 32 T cell receptor beta chains below were found in one sample sequenced in a study of blood T cell repertoires in COVID-19. The data were produced by immunoSEQ multiplex PCR, yet TCRdb's version contains in-frame clones alone and is incomplete. The data contain 100,000 to 140,000 clones, roughly 90% of them singletons. The sample consisted of peripheral blood. The receptors here all came from a man aged 40-49 years with active or convalescent COVID-19.

The rearrangement uses TRBV5-8 and TRBJ1-5; 8 bases match TRBD1. Germline V gives CDR1 SGHTS, CDR2 YDEGEE. The CDR3 has 16 residues. J gave up 3 bases and V 3 bases, and 8 bases lay outside the gene matches. CDR3 nucleotides: TGTGCCAGCAGCTCCTACCGACAGGGGTACAATCAGCCCCAGCATTTT. Translation gives CASSSYRQGYNQPQHF.

The rearrangement links TRBV7-2 to TRBJ2-1; TRBD1 matches 7 bases. The CDR3 is made up of 15 amino acids. In germline, CDR1 is SGHTA, CDR2 FQGNSA. Trimming took 3 bases from V and 0 from J; bases not matched to a gene: 2. CDR3: CASSFDRDSYNEQFF. The CDR3 DNA follows: TGTGCCAGCAGCTTCGACAGGGACTCCTACAATGAGCAGTTCTTC.

This clone has a handful of counts. The chain uses TRBV19 and TRBJ2-7, with 9 positions matching TRBD1. Per the germline V gene, CDR1 is LNHDA and CDR2 is SQIVND (reference sequence). CDR3 length: 14 amino acids. V trimming: 8 bases; J trimming: 0 bases; junction bases outside the gene matches: 5. The CDR3 nucleotides read TGTGCCAGTTCCGGGACAGGGAGCTCCTACGAGCAGTACTTC. Residues: CASSGTGSSYEQYF. Combining the CDR3 with reference TRBV19 and TRBJ2-7 gives the whole variable domain DGGITQSPKYLFRKEGQNVTLSCEQNLNHDAMYWYRQDPGQGLRLIYYSQIVNDFQKGDIAEGYSVSREKKESFPLTVTSAQKNPTAFYLCASSGTGSSYEQYFGPGTRLTVT.

The chain uses TRBV5-6 and TRBJ2-1; the match to TRBD1 covers 8 bases. Looked up from germline, CDR1 is SGHDT and CDR2 is YYEEEE. Unmatched junction bases numbered 4, after V lost 3 bases and J lost 8 bases. The CDR3 length is 13 residues. The CDR3 DNA is TGTGCCAGCAGCTGGAACAGGGGGGATGAGCAGTTCTTC. This gives the protein CASSWNRGDEQFF.

The chain has TRBV19 and TRBJ2-7, with 13 nucleotides matching TRBD2. CDR3 length: 16 residues. Germline V gives CDR1 LNHDA, CDR2 SQIVND (reference sequence). J was trimmed by 2 bases and V by 6 bases; bases with no gene match: 7. CDR3: CASRTAGTSGTYEQYF. The CDR3 DNA reads as TGTGCCAGTAGAACCGCCGGGACTAGCGGGACCTACGAGCAGTACTTC.

CDR3 amino acids: CASSPRNLGQEGGYTF. In DNA form, the CDR3 reads TGTGCCAGCAGCCCCCGGAACCTGGGACAGGAGGGTGGCTACACCTTC. The rearrangement joins TRBV7-3 to TRBJ1-2; the match to TRBD1 covers 8 bases. The CDR3 is 16 residues long. CDR1 and CDR2 (germline): SGHTA, FQGTGA. With V trimmed by 5 bases and J by 7 bases, 15 bases remained unmatched.

This clone has only one observation. The genes are TRBV7-8 and TRBJ1-1, with D perhaps TRBD1 (5 bases). Germline CDR1 is SGHVS and CDR2 is FQNEAQ. CDR3 length: 15 amino acids. Trimming cost V 7 bases and J 1 base, with 16 bases left between them. The CDR3 here is CASTLLDRSNTEAFF. The CDR3 nucleotides read TGTGCCAGCACCCTATTAGACAGATCGAACACTGAAGCTTTCTTT. The full variable domain, its missing parts supplied by reference TRBV7-8 and TRBJ1-1, is GAGVSQSPRYKVAKRGQDVALRCDPISGHVSLFWYQQALGQGPEFLTYFQNEAQLDKSGLPSDRFFAERPEGSVSTLKIQRTQQEDSAVYLCASTLLDRSNTEAFFGQGTRLTVV.

This chain joins TRBV10-3 and TRBJ2-7, with D maybe TRBD1 (5 bases). The CDR3 extends over 15 amino acids. CDR1 and CDR2 from the germline V gene are ENHRY and SYGVKD. The V and J ends lost 4 bases and 0 bases respectively, with 13 bases between them. The CDR3 spells CAISGHGRVSYEQYF. The CDR3 coding sequence is TGTGCCATCAGTGGACATGGCAGGGTCTCCTACGAGCAGTACTTC.

The chain employs TRBV18 and TRBJ1-2; the D is unclear. This CDR3 is built from 13 residues. Trimming stripped 3 bases from V and 4 bases from J, with 9 bases between. In germline, CDR1 is KGHSH, CDR2 LQKENI. The CDR3, as DNA: TGTGCCAGCTCACCGACGGACTTCTATGGCTACACCTTC. Its protein is CASSPTDFYGYTF.

V gene TRBV11-3 combines with J gene TRBJ2-2; 11 nucleotides agree with TRBD1. The germline CDR1 and CDR2 sequences are SGHNT and YENEEA. This CDR3 comprises 15 residues. The V segment lost 4 bases and the J segment 2 bases; nucleotides outside the gene matches: 0. For the CDR3, the DNA is TGTGCCAGCAGCTGGACAGGGGGCAACACCGGGGAGCTGTTTTTT. Its translation: CASSWTGGNTGELFF.

The genes are TRBV3-1 (or the pseudogene TRBV3-2) and TRBJ2-7; the D gene is possibly TRBD1 (7 bases). The germline V gene has CDR1 LGHDT and CDR2 YNNKEL (reference sequence). V lost 0 bases, J lost 2 bases, and 14 bases lay in between. This CDR3 has 16 residues. The CDR3 sequence: CASSQDAGQRTYEQYF. The CDR3 nucleotides read TGTGCCAGCAGCCAAGACGCGGGACAGAGAACCTACGAGCAGTACTTC.

The V and J genes are TRBV5-6 and TRBJ1-5; possibly TRBD1 for D (5 bases). The CDR3 length is 16 residues. From germline, CDR1 is SGHDT and CDR2 YYEEEE. Deletions cut 1 base from V and 2 bases from J, with 13 bases between. CDR3 region: CASSLFGQGGNQPQHF. In DNA form, the CDR3 reads TGTGCCAGCAGCTTGTTTGGGCAGGGCGGCAATCAGCCCCAGCATTTT.

The chain links TRBV7-3 to TRBJ2-1; 9 bases are shared with TRBD2. Unmatched junction bases numbered 5, after V lost 3 bases and J lost 8 bases. This CDR3 region has 14 residues. Germline CDR1 SGHTA, CDR2 FQGTGA. CDR3 residues: CASSLAGGPDEQFF. CDR3 nucleotide sequence: TGTGCCAGCAGCTTGGCGGGAGGGCCCGATGAGCAGTTCTTC.

This clone was detected only a few times. V gene TRBV29-1 combines with J gene TRBJ1-2, with 7 bases identical to TRBD1. The CDR3 spans 13 residues. Germline CDR1 is SQVTM and CDR2 is ANQGSEA. The J segment lost 5 bases and the V segment lost 7 bases, leaving 10 bases of the junction unmatched. Here the CDR3 DNA reads TGCAGCGACGAACAGGGGATCGGGTATGGCTACACCTTC. It is translated as CSDEQGIGYGYTF.

The chain carries TRBV28 and TRBJ2-7; maybe TRBD2 (5 bases). The V end was cut by 6 bases, the J end by 9 bases, with 21 bases between. Germline V gene data show CDR1 as MDHEN and CDR2 as SYDVKM. There are 14 residues in the CDR3. The CDR3 loop is CASSPDVGGSSQYF. CDR3 nucleotides: TGTGCCAGCAGCCCCGACGTCGGCGGGTCTTCGCAGTACTTC.

V usage is TRBV2 and J usage is TRBJ2-3, with TRBD2 identical over 7 bases. After removal of 4 bases from V and 5 bases from J, the junction contained 9 bases not matched to a gene. There are 15 residues in the CDR3. Germline lookup yields CDR1 SNHLY and CDR2 FYNNEI. CDR3 amino acids: CASSVKAGAIDTQYF. In DNA form, the CDR3 reads TGTGCCAGCAGTGTTAAGGCGGGAGCAATAGATACGCAGTATTTT. Variable domain in full (rest from reference TRBV2 and TRBJ2-3): EPEVTQTPSHQVTQMGQEVILRCVPISNHLYFYWYRQILGQKVEFLVSFYNNEISEKSEIFDDQFSVERPDGSNFTLKIRSTKLEDSAMYFCASSVKAGAIDTQYFGPGTRLTVL.

In DNA form, the CDR3 reads TGTGCCAGCAGTGGACGACCCCCTGGCGGGAAAAGCTCCTATAATTCACCCCTCCACTTT. Amino acid sequence: CASSGRPPGGKSSYNSPLHF. This sequence joins TRBV2 and TRBJ1-6, with D uncertain. The CDR3 covers 20 residues. Trimming cost V 4 bases and J 0 bases, with 22 bases left between them. Germline-derived CDR1 and CDR2 are SNHLY and FYNNEI.

The genes are TRBV4-1 and TRBJ1-1, with D possibly being TRBD1 (5 bases). Germline lookup yields CDR1 MGHRA and CDR2 YSYEKL. CDR3 length equals 14 residues. V dropped 0 bases and J dropped 5 bases, with 10 bases sitting between them. The CDR3 nucleotides read TGCGCCAGCAGCCAAGAAGGGGAATTTACTGAAGCTTTCTTT. Protein product: CASSQEGEFTEAFF.

The V call is TRBV9, the J call TRBJ2-2; 11 positions agree with TRBD2. The junction had 7 bases not matched to a gene; V was cut back by 0 bases and J by 9 bases. CDR1 is SGDLS and CDR2 is YYNGEE in the germline V gene. This CDR3 comprises 16 residues. The CDR3 nucleotides are TGTGCCAGCAGCGTAGAGGCCGGGACTAGCGGTAGGGAGCTGTTTTTT. Translated, it gives CASSVEAGTSGRELFF.

The chain links TRBV30 to TRBJ1-5; tentative D call: TRBD1 (6 bases). The CDR3 spans 16 residues. Germline-derived CDR1 and CDR2 are GTSNPN and SVGIG (reference sequence). Trimming pared 5 bases from V and 2 bases from J, leaving 19 bases between. The CDR3: CAWSHRARFGNQPQHF. Written as DNA, the CDR3 is TGTGCCTGGTCTCACAGGGCCAGGTTTGGCAATCAGCCCCAGCATTTT.

As to this clone: The sample contains more than one DNA sequence encoding this CDR3. V gene TRBV5-4 combines with J gene TRBJ2-7, with TRBD2 identical over 8 bases. V lost 2 bases to trimming and J lost 0 bases; unmatched junction nucleotides: 1. Germline CDR1 reads SGHNT; CDR2 reads YYREEE (reference sequence). The CDR3 covers 14 residues. CDR3 nucleotide sequence: TGTGCCAGCAGCTTAACTAGCGGCTCCTACGAGCAGTACTTC. Translating gives CASSLTSGSYEQYF.

The V gene is TRBV5-8, the J gene TRBJ2-7, with 10 bases fitting TRBD1. The CDR3 sequence is 16 residues long. With V trimmed by 4 bases and J by 2 bases, 9 bases remained unmatched. Germline CDR1 and CDR2: SGHTS and YDEGEE. The DNA of the CDR3 is TGTGCCAGCAGCCTTCGCCGGGACAGGGGAACCTACGAGCAGTACTTC. It specifies CASSLRRDRGTYEQYF. Filled out from reference TRBV5-8 and TRBJ2-7, the complete variable domain reads EAGVTQSPTHLIKTRGQQATLRCSPISGHTSVYWYQQALGLGLQFLLWYDEGEERNRGNFPPRFSGRQFPNYSSELNVNALELEDSALYLCASSLRRDRGTYEQYFGPGTRLTVT.

This chain joins TRBV14 and TRBJ1-6; 9 nucleotides align to TRBD1. Per the germline V gene, CDR1 is SGHDN and CDR2 is FVKESK. V was clipped by 3 bases and J by 7 bases; unmatched bases: 4. The CDR3 has 15 amino acids. CDR3 in DNA: TGTGCCAGCAGCCAGTTTGGGACAGGGAATTCACCCCTCCACTTT. It translates to CASSQFGTGNSPLHF.

The V and J genes are TRBV7-8 and TRBJ1-5, with TRBD1 matching over 7 bases. CDR1 SGHVS and CDR2 FQNEAQ come from the germline V gene. V lost 5 bases and J lost 3; bases outside the gene matches: 7. The CDR3 sequence is 15 residues long. CDR3 nucleotides: TGTGCCAGCAGCCCGTTGGACAGGAACAATCAGCCCCAGCATTTT. Protein sequence: CASSPLDRNNQPQHF.

The chain links TRBV4-3 to TRBJ2-6, with a possible D match to TRBD1 (5 bases). The CDR3 covers 18 residues. Germline V gives CDR1 LGHNA, CDR2 YSLEER. V lost 0 bases and J lost 1, with 13 bases in between. As DNA, the CDR3 is TGCGCCAGCAGCCAAGAGACCACCTGGACATCTGGGGCCAACGTCCTGACTTTC. Translated: CASSQETTWTSGANVLTF.

The V and J genes are TRBV15 and TRBJ1-2; D uncertain. This CDR3 contains 13 residues. From germline, CDR1 is LNHNV and CDR2 YYDKDF (reference sequence). V lost 0 bases, J lost 5 bases, and 7 bases lay in between. CDR3 region: CATSRDLNYGYTF. The CDR3 DNA follows: TGTGCCACCAGCAGAGATCTAAATTATGGCTACACCTTC.

This chain joins TRBV7-2 and TRBJ1-1, with D perhaps matching TRBD1 (5 bases). CDR1 SGHTA and CDR2 FQGNSA come from the germline V gene. Deletions cut 6 bases from V and 1 base from J, with 18 bases between. This CDR3 spans 16 amino acids. DNA of the CDR3: TGTGCCAGCAGGCCCCGGTCCTTCCAGGGGAACACTGAAGCTTTCTTT. This translates into CASRPRSFQGNTEAFF.

CDR3 loop: CASSFQGALNEKLFF. CDR3 bases: TGTGCCAGCAGCTTCCAGGGGGCCCTTAATGAAAAACTGTTTTTT. V gene TRBV7-2 combines with J gene TRBJ1-4; 8 bases match TRBD1. This CDR3 has 15 residues. V trimming: 3 bases; J trimming: 4 bases; junction bases outside the gene matches: 4. Germline V gene sequence: CDR1 SGHTA, CDR2 FQGNSA.

The chain is built from TRBV4-1 and TRBJ2-1; D gene unclear. This CDR3 has 16 amino acids. In germline, CDR1 is MGHRA, CDR2 YSYEKL. Trimming shortened V by 1 base and J by 0 bases, and 10 bases separated the two germline ends. CDR3 region: CASSQAGWSSYNEQFF. CDR3 DNA sequence: TGCGCCAGCAGCCAAGCCGGCTGGAGCTCCTACAATGAGCAGTTCTTC.

The chain couples TRBV6-5 to TRBJ2-7, with 9 nucleotides matching TRBD1. The J segment lost 0 bases and the V segment lost 7 bases, leaving 7 bases of the junction unmatched. The CDR3 consists of 15 residues. Germline values: CDR1 MNHEY, CDR2 SVGAGI. Here the CDR3 reads CASKIGTGSSYEQYF. As DNA, the CDR3 is TGTGCCAGCAAAATCGGGACAGGGAGCTCCTACGAGCAGTACTTC.

The chain employs TRBV9 and TRBJ2-3, with D perhaps matching TRBD2 (5 bases). The length of the CDR3 is 12 residues. V lost 6 bases and J 1 base, leaving 6 bases between the germline ends. Germline values: CDR1 SGDLS, CDR2 YYNGEE. CDR3 nucleotides: TGTGCCAGCAACGGGGGCACAGATACGCAGTATTTT. Encoded protein: CASNGGTDTQYF.

The V gene is TRBV27, the J gene TRBJ2-1, with D possibly being TRBD1 (6 bases). Trimming removed 9 bases at V and 3 bases at J, with 12 bases between. The germline V gene has CDR1 MNHEY and CDR2 SMNVEV (reference sequence). The CDR3 has 13 residues. CDR3 residues: CASQGFNYNEQFF. The CDR3 DNA reads as TGTGCCAGTCAGGGGTTCAACTACAATGAGCAGTTCTTC.